These 24 T cell receptor beta chains were sequenced from one sample in a study of blood T cell repertoires in COVID-19. Sequenced by immunoSEQ multiplex PCR; TCRdb stores in-frame clones only, minus some. The repertoire holds roughly 150,000 clones, with over 75% as singletons. The sequenced sample consisted of peripheral blood. The source is a man aged 60 to 69 with active or convalescent COVID-19.

This clone was recorded a few times. The chain employs TRBV18 and TRBJ2-4; 7 bases line up with TRBD1. The CDR3 covers 14 residues. Trimming removed 5 bases from V and 7 bases from J; junction bases left unmatched: 8. CDR1 is KGHSH and CDR2 is LQKENI in the germline V gene. The CDR3 here is CASSDPGQPNIQYF. CDR3 coding DNA: TGTGCCAGCTCAGACCCGGGACAGCCGAACATTCAGTACTTC.

V and J are TRBV7-2 and TRBJ1-5, with 8 bases fitting TRBD1. This CDR3 is 15 amino acids long. The germline CDR1 and CDR2 sequences are SGHTA and FQGNSA. With 2 bases clipped from V and 1 base from J, the junction kept 1 base outside the gene matches. This chain's CDR3 is CASSLQGASNQPQHF. The CDR3 DNA reads as TGTGCCAGCAGCTTACAGGGGGCGAGCAATCAGCCCCAGCATTTT.

This clone was picked up a small number of times. The rearrangement links TRBV12-3 or TRBV12-4 to TRBJ2-7; 10 bases fit TRBD2. CDR3 length: 13 amino acids. With V trimmed by 8 bases and J by 6 bases, 7 bases remained unmatched. The chain's CDR3 is CASAGQREGEQYF. The CDR3 nucleotides read TGTGCCAGCGCGGGCCAGCGGGAGGGCGAGCAGTACTTC.

The genes are TRBV3-1 (or the pseudogene TRBV3-2) and TRBJ2-7, with 8 bases aligning to TRBD2. The CDR3 extends over 15 amino acids. Per germline, CDR1 LGHDT and CDR2 YNNKEL (reference sequence). The J segment lost 3 bases and the V segment lost 3 bases, leaving 7 bases of the junction unmatched. CDR3 in amino acids: CASSHAYSGDYEQYF. The CDR3 nucleotides are TGTGCCAGCAGCCATGCCTATAGCGGGGACTACGAGCAGTACTTC.

This chain links TRBV7-9 with TRBJ1-2; the match to TRBD1 covers 7 bases. In germline, CDR1 is SEHNR, CDR2 FQNEAQ (reference sequence). Trimming at V came to 7 bases and at J to 8 bases, leaving 16 bases not matched to a gene. This CDR3 spans 15 amino acids. The CDR3 here is CASNSDKGARRGYTF. CDR3 nucleotide sequence: TGTGCCAGCAACTCAGACAAGGGGGCTCGGCGAGGCTACACCTTC.

This clone was seen many times. The chain couples TRBV3-1 (or the pseudogene TRBV3-2) to TRBJ1-4, with D possibly being TRBD1 (5 bases). The CDR3 totals 18 residues. Trimming took 2 bases from V and 7 from J, leaving 23 bases between them. Germline V gives CDR1 LGHDT, CDR2 YNNKEL (reference sequence). CDR3 nucleotides: TGTGCCAGCAGCCAATTACCCACCCTCAGGGCCCGAGGTGAAAAACTGTTTTTT. Its translation is CASSQLPTLRARGEKLFF.

This chain connects TRBV4-2 to TRBJ1-2; a possible D gene is TRBD1 (6 bases). The CDR3 has 17 residues. The V end was cut by 0 bases, the J end by 4 bases, with 18 bases between. CDR1 LGHNA and CDR2 YNFKEQ come from the germline V gene. The CDR3: CASSQDSGNREGYGYTF. For the CDR3, the DNA is TGTGCCAGCAGCCAAGATTCGGGAAACAGGGAAGGCTATGGCTACACCTTC.

The chain is built from TRBV6-2 or TRBV6-3 and TRBJ2-1, with TRBD2 matching over 7 bases. This CDR3 contains 14 residues. The J segment lost 7 bases and the V segment lost 2 bases, leaving 5 bases of the junction unmatched. Germline lookup yields CDR1 MNHEY and CDR2 SVGEGT. Written as DNA, the CDR3 is TGTGCCAGCAGTTACCCCGGGAGGAGTAATGAGCAGTTCTTC. Protein product: CASSYPGRSNEQFF.

The chain links TRBV29-1 to TRBJ1-1; a weak D match, TRBD1 (5 bases). The germline V gene has CDR1 SQVTM and CDR2 ANQGSEA. The CDR3 covers 13 residues. Trimming took 6 bases from V and 0 from J, leaving 11 bases between them. CDR3 DNA sequence: TGCAGCGTCGAGGGACTCCTGAACACTGAAGCTTTCTTT. Its translation: CSVEGLLNTEAFF. Using reference TRBV29-1 and TRBJ1-1 for the parts outside the CDR3, the full variable domain is SAVISQKPSRDICQRGTSLTIQCQVDSQVTMMFWYRQQPGQSLTLIATANQGSEATYESGFVIDKFPISRPNLTFSTLTVSNMSPEDSSIYLCSVEGLLNTEAFFGQGTRLTVV.

The V call is TRBV4-1, the J call TRBJ2-1; D unresolved. This CDR3 region has 16 residues. V gave up 0 bases and J gave up 2 bases, with 11 bases separating them. The germline CDR1 and CDR2 sequences are MGHRA and YSYEKL. CDR3 residues: CASSQEVAAPYNEQFF. CDR3 DNA: TGCGCCAGCAGCCAAGAAGTTGCGGCTCCCTACAATGAGCAGTTCTTC.

The chain links TRBV6-1 to TRBJ2-5; 8 bases fit TRBD2. Trimming removed 5 bases from V and 5 bases from J; junction bases left unmatched: 10. The germline V gene has CDR1 MNHNS and CDR2 SASEGT. The CDR3 has 15 residues. CDR3 nucleotides: TGTGCCAGCAGTCCCCGATGGCCTAGCGGGGAGACCCAGTACTTC. Protein product: CASSPRWPSGETQYF.

The genes are TRBV18 and TRBJ1-2, with TRBD1 matching 9 bases. V was clipped by 5 bases and J by 6 bases; unmatched bases: 7. This CDR3 comprises 14 residues. From germline, CDR1 is KGHSH and CDR2 LQKENI. The CDR3 DNA sequence: TGTGCCAGCTCAACTACAGGGGGCAAGGATGGCTACACCTTC. Translation: CASSTTGGKDGYTF.

This clone was picked up one time. J is TRBJ1-2 and V is TRBV5-5, with D possibly being TRBD1 (5 bases). V was pared by 0 bases and J by 8 bases, with 14 bases between. The CDR3 runs to 14 residues. Germline V gene sequence: CDR1 SGHKS, CDR2 YYEKEE (reference sequence). In DNA form, the CDR3 reads TGTGCCAGCAGCTTGGGGGTCGGGACTTGGGGCTACACCTTC. This sequence encodes CASSLGVGTWGYTF.

The rearrangement links TRBV3-1 (or the pseudogene TRBV3-2) to TRBJ2-1, with 15 positions matching TRBD2. The CDR3 is made up of 18 amino acids. Germline CDR1 is LGHDT and CDR2 is YNNKEL (reference sequence). Unmatched junction bases numbered 8, after V lost 4 bases and J lost 4 bases. Written as DNA, the CDR3 is TGTGCCAGCAGCCCGGGACTAGCGGGAGGTGGGCGGTACAATGAGCAGTTCTTC. Translated, it gives CASSPGLAGGGRYNEQFF.

The gene calls are TRBV7-9 and TRBJ2-1; D is uncertain. V was cut by 3 bases and J by 6 bases, with 12 bases left in between. This CDR3 has 14 residues. The germline gives CDR1 SEHNR, CDR2 FQNEAQ (reference sequence). The CDR3 reads CASSFVIATNEQFF. The CDR3 DNA follows: TGTGCCAGCAGCTTTGTAATAGCTACCAATGAGCAGTTCTTC.

The CDR3 bases are TGTGCCAGCAGTTGGAGGGACAGGGGTGGGAATCAGCCCCAGCATTTT. Its translation: CASSWRDRGGNQPQHF. This chain connects TRBV6-5 to TRBJ1-5; 10 nucleotides match TRBD1. V lost 4 bases to trimming and J lost 4 bases; unmatched junction nucleotides: 7. Germline assignment: CDR1 MNHEY and CDR2 SVGAGI. The CDR3 length is 16 residues.

The rearrangement uses TRBV10-2 and TRBJ2-1; D not certain. The CDR3 is made up of 14 amino acids. Trimming removed 5 bases at V and 0 bases at J, with 8 bases between. Per the germline V gene, CDR1 is WSHSY and CDR2 is SAAADI. In DNA form, the CDR3 reads TGCGCCAGCAGTATTACAGCCTCCTACAATGAGCAGTTCTTC. Its protein is CASSITASYNEQFF.

The chain joins TRBV3-1 (or the pseudogene TRBV3-2) to TRBJ1-1, with D unclear. The CDR3 is 13 amino acids. The V gene lost 1 base and the J gene lost 8 bases, with 11 bases spanning the gap. Germline CDR1 and CDR2: LGHDT and YNNKEL (reference sequence). The CDR3 sequence is CASSQVLAGEAFF. The CDR3 bases are TGTGCCAGCAGCCAAGTTCTGGCGGGCGAAGCTTTCTTT.

The genes are TRBV2 and TRBJ2-3; 9 bases agree with TRBD2. Germline assignment: CDR1 SNHLY and CDR2 FYNNEI. This CDR3 has 16 amino acids. The V gene end was trimmed by 6 bases and the J gene end by 2 bases; junction bases not matched to a gene: 9. The DNA for the CDR3 is TGTGCCAGCAGACCCATCCTAGCGGGGATCACAGATACGCAGTATTTT. This codes for CASRPILAGITDTQYF.

This clone was seen at least ten times. The chain is built from TRBV28 and TRBJ1-2, with 9 bases aligning to TRBD1. Losses at the gene ends were 6 bases for V and 2 bases for J; bases not matched to a gene: 7. Germline V gene data show CDR1 as MDHEN and CDR2 as SYDVKM. CDR3 length: 15 residues. CDR3 loop: CASSPMTGGNYGYTF. In DNA form, the CDR3 reads TGTGCCAGCAGCCCAATGACAGGGGGAAACTATGGCTACACCTTC.

The chain has TRBV15 and TRBJ2-5; the D gene is possibly TRBD1 (6 bases). V was clipped by 2 bases and J by 3 bases, with 13 bases between them. The CDR3 consists of 15 residues. Germline V gives CDR1 LNHNV, CDR2 YYDKDF (reference sequence). The CDR3 reads CATSRQDRPEETQYF. CDR3 nucleotide sequence: TGTGCCACCAGCAGACAAGACAGGCCTGAAGAGACCCAGTACTTC.

V and J are TRBV24-1 and TRBJ2-1; 7 bases line up with TRBD2. V shed 5 bases and J 2 bases; nucleotides not matched to a gene: 5. The CDR3 covers 15 residues. Germline values: CDR1 KGHDR, CDR2 SFDVKD. CDR3 sequence reads: CATSAQLAAYNEQFF. The CDR3 region has the DNA TGTGCCACCAGTGCCCAGCTAGCGGCCTACAATGAGCAGTTCTTC.

Regarding this clone: Other DNA sequences in this specimen translate into the identical CDR3. The chain employs TRBV6-5 and TRBJ1-2, with D possibly TRBD1 on 5 matching bases. V was pared by 8 bases and J by 2 bases, with 9 bases between. The CDR3 contains 12 residues. The germline V gene has CDR1 MNHEY and CDR2 SVGAGI. The CDR3 sequence is CASGAGNYGYTF. In nucleotides, the CDR3 is TGTGCCAGCGGGGCGGGGAACTATGGCTACACCTTC.

In its sample, this clone was seen a few times. The chain employs TRBV29-1 and TRBJ2-1, with a tentative D call TRBD1 (6 bases). Trimming took off 4 bases at V and 4 bases at J, with 8 bases between the two ends. The CDR3 spans 12 residues. CDR1 is SQVTM, CDR2 ANQGSEA, per germline. CDR3 region: CSVAGTYNEQFF. The CDR3 region has the DNA TGCAGCGTTGCAGGGACATACAATGAGCAGTTCTTC.